A selection of T cell receptor beta chains follows, all from one sample in a study of shared clonotypes between healthy human individuals. Data came from immunoSEQ multiplex PCR; TCRdb stores just in-frame clones and leaves some out. In the table there are approximately 110,000 clones, 65% to 75% of which are singletons. Sample: memory CD8+ T cells sorted from blood. These receptors all come from a woman aged 25-40 years in good health. CDR3s include the opening cysteine and the closing phenylalanine or tryptophan. A D gene is named only where the DNA matches it firmly. Expanded clones are given a class, and other clones once, few, many or no size at all.

clone_size	d_call	j_call	v_call	cdr3_nt	cdr3_aa
-	-	TRBJ2-7	TRBV7-2	TGTGCCAGCAGCTTAGCGTCCAGCTACGAGCAGTACTTC	CASSLASSYEQYF
-	TRBD2	TRBJ2-1	TRBV28	TGTGCCAGCAGTTTTGCGGGAGGGGACAATGAGCAGTTCTTC	CASSFAGGDNEQFF
-	-	TRBJ2-3	TRBV7-6	TGTGCCAGCAGCTCTAGTCCTGGGGGAGTCACAGATACGCAGTATTTT	CASSSSPGGVTDTQYF
once	-	TRBJ1-4	TRBV6-1	TGTGCCAGCACGCCGGGACCGGCAACTAATGAAAAACTGTTTTTT	CASTPGPATNEKLFF
-	TRBD1	TRBJ1-2	TRBV7-8	TGTGCCAGCAGCTCGCGGGACAGTAGCTATGGCTACACCTTC	CASSSRDSSYGYTF
-	TRBD2	TRBJ2-3	TRBV6-1	TGTGCCAGCAGTGAACCTGCGGGAGGGCCGGGGGATACGCAGTATTTT	CASSEPAGGPGDTQYF
-	TRBD1	TRBJ2-7	TRBV11-2	TGTGCCAGCAGCTCACAGGGGGAGAGCTCATCCTACGAGCAGTACTTC	CASSSQGESSSYEQYF
-	TRBD2	TRBJ2-5	TRBV10-3	TGTGCCATCAGCCCGGGACTAGCGGACCAAGAGACCCAGTACTTC	CAISPGLADQETQYF
-	TRBD1	TRBJ2-1	TRBV13	TGTGCCAGCAGCGCCTCCGAAACAGGGGGCGCCTACAATGAGCAGTTCTTC	CASSASETGGAYNEQFF
-	-	TRBJ2-3	TRBV9	TGTGCCAGCAGCGTAGGCGGAACTACGACAGATACGCAGTATTTT	CASSVGGTTTDTQYF
-	-	TRBJ2-7	TRBV11-2	TGTGCCAGCAGCTTAGAACTTGGACACTTTTACGAGCAGTACTTC	CASSLELGHFYEQYF
few	-	TRBJ2-7	TRBV7-8	TGTGCCAGCAGCTTAGGGGCCCCGTACGAGCAGTACTTC	CASSLGAPYEQYF
-	-	TRBJ1-1	TRBV7-9	TGTGCCAGCAGCCGGGGCCGGGGATCCTTGAGTGAAGCTTTCTTT	CASSRGRGSLSEAFF
-	TRBD2	TRBJ2-4	TRBV14	TGTGCCAGCAGCCAAGATAGGCTAGCGGGAAAAACCAAAAACATTCAGTACTTC	CASSQDRLAGKTKNIQYF
-	-	TRBJ2-3	TRBV29-1	TGCAGCGTTTGGGAAGATACGCAGTATTTT	CSVWEDTQYF
-	TRBD2	TRBJ2-7	TRBV11-2	TGTGCCAGCAGCCATGCTAGCGGGAGGGAGTACGAGCAGTACTTC	CASSHASGREYEQYF
-	TRBD2	TRBJ2-7	TRBV13	TGTGCCAGCAGCTTAGTTAGAACCGCGGGGGTTGGGTCCTACGAGCAGTACTTC	CASSLVRTAGVGSYEQYF
-	TRBD1	TRBJ2-2	TRBV18	TGTGCCAGCTCACCAGACAGGGGGAAGGCCGGGGAGCTGTTTTTT	CASSPDRGKAGELFF
-	-	TRBJ2-1	TRBV6-4	TGTGCCAGCAGTGTTAGCTCTACCGATGAGCAGTTCTTC	CASSVSSTDEQFF
-	TRBD1	TRBJ2-7	TRBV28	TGTGCCAGCAGTCCCACCGGACAGGGGAATTACGAGCAGTACTTC	CASSPTGQGNYEQYF
-	-	TRBJ2-7	TRBV4-1	TGCGCCAGCAGCGCAAGGTATTGGTCCTACGAGCAGTACTTC	CASSARYWSYEQYF
-	-	TRBJ1-2	TRBV7-2	TGTGCCAGCACCCTATTGGGGGGCTATGGCTACACCTTC	CASTLLGGYGYTF
-	TRBD1	TRBJ2-7	TRBV7-9	TGTGCCAGCAGCTTAGGGGGGACAGGGGCCTACGAGCAGTACTTC	CASSLGGTGAYEQYF
-	-	TRBJ2-7	TRBV29-1	TGCAGCGTGTCAGAGGGCCGGTCCTACGAGCAGTACTTC	CSVSEGRSYEQYF
-	TRBD2	TRBJ2-3	TRBV29-1	TGCAGCGTCGAAGGGGTGCCTAGCGGGAGATTAAACACAGATACGCAGTATTTT	CSVEGVPSGRLNTDTQYF
-	-	TRBJ2-7	TRBV9	TGTGCCAGCAGCGTAGGGAGGGGTTGGAAGGACGAGCAGTACTTC	CASSVGRGWKDEQYF
-	TRBD2	TRBJ2-7	TRBV28	TGTGCCAGCAGTCCTATTCGACTAGCGGTTTACGAGCAGTACTTC	CASSPIRLAVYEQYF
few	TRBD1	TRBJ1-1	TRBV4-1	TGCGCCAGCAGCTACAGGGGGTTCGACACTGAAGCTTTCTTT	CASSYRGFDTEAFF
-	-	TRBJ2-7	TRBV6-5	TGTGCCAGCAGTTACGGGGCAAAACGTGGGGACGAGCAGTACTTC	CASSYGAKRGDEQYF
-	-	TRBJ2-7	TRBV6-6	TGTGCCAGCAGTTATAATGACGAGCAGTACTTC	CASSYNDEQYF
few	-	TRBJ2-2	TRBV10-3	TGTGCCATCACCCATGGACCCTCCACCGGGGAGCTGTTTTTT	CAITHGPSTGELFF
many	-	TRBJ2-7	TRBV5-4	TGTGCCAGCAGCATTCCTGGGTCGCAATCCTACGAGCAGTACTTC	CASSIPGSQSYEQYF
-	-	TRBJ1-1	TRBV29-1	TGCAGCGTTGAAAGGGCGAGCACTGAAGCTTTCTTT	CSVERASTEAFF
-	-	TRBJ2-7	TRBV28	TGTGCCAGCAGTTTCATGGTCAGTAACGAGCAGTACTTC	CASSFMVSNEQYF
-	TRBD1	TRBJ2-7	TRBV7-9	TGTGCCAGCACGTCCTACCCAAAACAGGGGCCTCCACTTCCCTACGAGCAGTACTTC	CASTSYPKQGPPLPYEQYF
-	-	TRBJ2-7	TRBV2	TGTGCCAGCAGTGAACTCTACTTTATGGACGAGCAGTACTTC	CASSELYFMDEQYF
-	-	TRBJ2-1	TRBV28	TGTGCCAGCAACTCGGGACAGACTAGCTCCTACAATGAGCAGTTCTTC	CASNSGQTSSYNEQFF
-	-	TRBJ2-7	TRBV6-5	TGTGCCAGCAGCCCCGAGGCTGGAAGCTCCTACGAGCAGTACTTC	CASSPEAGSSYEQYF
once	-	TRBJ2-6	TRBV5-4	TGTGCCAGCAGCGGACAGCTCTCTGGGGCCAACGTCCTGACTTTC	CASSGQLSGANVLTF
-	-	TRBJ2-7	TRBV6-6	TGTGCCAGCAGTTTGTCCAGGGATCCCTACGAGCAGTACTTC	CASSLSRDPYEQYF
-	-	TRBJ1-6	TRBV9	TGTGCCAGCAGTGAACTCTCCCGGGGGAGACGATCACCCCTCCACTTT	CASSELSRGRRSPLHF
-	-	TRBJ1-1	TRBV4-2	TGTGCCAGCAGCTTTGTAGGGGATGCTTTCTTT	CASSFVGDAFF
-	-	TRBJ1-2	TRBV10-3	TGTGCCATCAGTGAGCGGGAGGCGGGCTACACCTTC	CAISEREAGYTF
-	-	TRBJ2-7	TRBV6-7	TGTGCCAGCAGTTACTCGAGCGAGCAGTACTTC	CASSYSSEQYF
-	-	TRBJ2-3	TRBV27	TGTGCCAGCAGTTACGCAGATACGCAGTATTTT	CASSYADTQYF
-	-	TRBJ2-4	TRBV9	TGTGCCAGCAGCGTAGCCTGGGGCCCCAAAAACATTCAGTACTTC	CASSVAWGPKNIQYF